Listed below are T cell receptor beta chains from one sample, sequenced in a study of blood T cell repertoires in COVID-19. Repertoires were generated with immunoSEQ multiplex PCR, while TCRdb's copy carries only in-frame clones and drops some. The data contain 250,000 to 300,000 clones, roughly 88% of them seen just once; the ten biggest clones take up 1.5% to 2%. The material sequenced was PBMCs or T cells enriched from blood (not recorded which). All receptors come from a woman between 45 and 65 years old who had recovered from COVID-19. CDR3s include the opening cysteine and the closing phenylalanine or tryptophan. The order of the fields is V gene, D gene, clone size, J gene, CDR3 protein, CDR3 DNA. A D gene is named only where the DNA matches it firmly. Part of the rows lack a size; the others show once, few, many or a class for expanded clones.

v_gene: TRBV5-5
d_gene: TRBD2
abundance: NA
j_gene: TRBJ2-2
CDR3aa: CASSPRLAGGNGELFF
CDR3nt: TGTGCCAGCAGCCCCCGACTAGCGGGAGGTAACGGGGAGCTGTTTTTT

v_gene: TRBV5-1
d_gene: NA
abundance: few
j_gene: TRBJ1-1
CDR3aa: CASSFGRGGITEAFF
CDR3nt: TGCGCCAGCAGCTTTGGTAGAGGGGGAATCACTGAAGCTTTCTTT

v_gene: TRBV5-1
d_gene: TRBD2
abundance: NA
j_gene: TRBJ2-1
CDR3aa: CASKSGRAYNEQFF
CDR3nt: TGCGCCAGCAAGAGCGGGAGGGCCTACAATGAGCAGTTCTTC

v_gene: TRBV7-9
d_gene: TRBD2
abundance: NA
j_gene: TRBJ2-3
CDR3aa: CASSSSRGESGRDTQYF
CDR3nt: TGTGCCAGCAGCTCCAGCAGGGGAGAGAGCGGGAGAGATACGCAGTATTTT

v_gene: TRBV10-3
d_gene: NA
abundance: NA
j_gene: TRBJ1-6
CDR3aa: CASKVVADSNSPLHF
CDR3nt: TGTGCCAGTAAGGTTGTCGCGGACAGTAATTCACCCCTCCACTTT

v_gene: TRBV27
d_gene: NA
abundance: NA
j_gene: TRBJ1-2
CDR3aa: CASSPQRLANYGYTF
CDR3nt: TGTGCCAGCAGTCCTCAGCGGTTAGCTAACTATGGCTACACCTTC

v_gene: TRBV7-8
d_gene: NA
abundance: NA
j_gene: TRBJ1-2
CDR3aa: CASSGNPSSGYTF
CDR3nt: TGTGCCAGCTCAGGAAATCCCTCGAGTGGCTACACCTTC

v_gene: TRBV6-5
d_gene: NA
abundance: NA
j_gene: TRBJ2-2
CDR3aa: CASSSLNRIRTGELFF
CDR3nt: TGTGCCAGCAGTTCACTCAACAGAATCAGAACCGGGGAGCTGTTTTTT

v_gene: TRBV15
d_gene: TRBD1
abundance: NA
j_gene: TRBJ1-4
CDR3aa: CATVGVGQGGEKLFF
CDR3nt: TGTGCCACCGTCGGGGTCGGACAGGGAGGTGAAAAACTGTTTTTT

v_gene: TRBV6-5
d_gene: NA
abundance: once
j_gene: TRBJ2-7
CDR3aa: CAITDYSYEQYF
CDR3nt: TGTGCCATTACGGACTATTCCTACGAGCAGTACTTC

v_gene: TRBV13
d_gene: TRBD2
abundance: NA
j_gene: TRBJ2-3
CDR3aa: CASSDLGTSGNTDTQYF
CDR3nt: TGTGCCAGCAGCGACCTGGGGACTAGCGGGAACACAGATACGCAGTATTTT

v_gene: TRBV6-5
d_gene: TRBD1
abundance: few
j_gene: TRBJ1-5
CDR3aa: CASSYTQGAGQPQHF
CDR3nt: TGTGCCAGCAGTTACACTCAGGGGGCGGGCCAGCCCCAGCATTTT